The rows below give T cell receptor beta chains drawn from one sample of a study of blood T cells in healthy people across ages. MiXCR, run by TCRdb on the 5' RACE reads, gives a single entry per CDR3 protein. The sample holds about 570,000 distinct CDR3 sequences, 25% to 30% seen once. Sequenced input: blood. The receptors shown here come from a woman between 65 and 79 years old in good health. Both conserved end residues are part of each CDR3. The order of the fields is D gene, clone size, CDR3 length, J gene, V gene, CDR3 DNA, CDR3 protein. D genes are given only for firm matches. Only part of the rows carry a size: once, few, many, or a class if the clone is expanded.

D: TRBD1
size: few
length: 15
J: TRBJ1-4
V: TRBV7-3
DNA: TGTGCCAGCAGCTTAGAGGTTTGGACAGGGAGAAAACTGTTTTTT
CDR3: CASSLEVWTGRKLFF

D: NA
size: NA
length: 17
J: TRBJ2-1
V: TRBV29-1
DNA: TGCAGCGTTGAAGATGCAGTCAGGGGCTCATTTTATCATGAGCAGTTCTTC
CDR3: CSVEDAVRGSFYHEQFF

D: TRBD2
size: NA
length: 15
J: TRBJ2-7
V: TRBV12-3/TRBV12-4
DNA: TGTGCCAGCAGTTTGGGGGGGTCAGGCTCCTACGAGCAGTACTTC
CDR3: CASSLGGSGSYEQYF

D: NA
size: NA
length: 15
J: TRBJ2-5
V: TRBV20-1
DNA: TGCAGTGCTGCAACCAGTTCCTATGGGGTTGGGACCCAGTACTTC
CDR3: CSAATSSYGVGTQYF

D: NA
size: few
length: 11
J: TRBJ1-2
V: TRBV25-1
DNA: TGTGCCAGCAGTTTTTCACGAGGCTACACCTTC
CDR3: CASSFSRGYTF

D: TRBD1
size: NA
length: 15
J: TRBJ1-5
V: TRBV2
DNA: TGTGCCAGCACAGGCCGGAACAGGGGCTATCAGCCCCAGCATTTT
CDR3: CASTGRNRGYQPQHF

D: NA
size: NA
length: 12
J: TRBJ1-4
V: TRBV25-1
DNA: TGTGCCAGCAGTGAGGGCCATGAAAAACTGTTTTTT
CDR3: CASSEGHEKLFF

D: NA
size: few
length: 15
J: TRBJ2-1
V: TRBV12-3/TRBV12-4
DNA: TGTGCCAGCATCGACCGGGGGACCTCCTACAATGAGCAGTTCTTC
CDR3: CASIDRGTSYNEQFF

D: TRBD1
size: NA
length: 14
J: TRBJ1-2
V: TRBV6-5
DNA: TGTGCCAGCAGTTACTCGCGGACAGGGGATGGCTACACCTTC
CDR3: CASSYSRTGDGYTF

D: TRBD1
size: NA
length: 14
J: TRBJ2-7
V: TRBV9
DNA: TGTGCCAGCAGCGTCGGACAGGGTCCCTACGAGCAGTACTTC
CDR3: CASSVGQGPYEQYF

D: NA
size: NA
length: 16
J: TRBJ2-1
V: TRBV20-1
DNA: TGCAGTGCTAGCTCGCTTGTCGGGGACTCCTACAATGAGCAGTTCTTC
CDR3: CSASSLVGDSYNEQFF

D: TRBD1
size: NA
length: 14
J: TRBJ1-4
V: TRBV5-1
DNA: TGCGCCAGCAGCACCGGGGACAGGTTTGAAAAACTGTTTTTT
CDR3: CASSTGDRFEKLFF

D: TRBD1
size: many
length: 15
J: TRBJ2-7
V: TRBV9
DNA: TGTGCCAGCAGCGAGACCGCCTCCGGGACAGGGGGCCAGTACTTC
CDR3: CASSETASGTGGQYF

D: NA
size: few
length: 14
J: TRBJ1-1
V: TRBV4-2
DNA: TGTGCCAGCAGCCACGAGCCTTCTAACACTGAAGCTTTCTTT
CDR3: CASSHEPSNTEAFF

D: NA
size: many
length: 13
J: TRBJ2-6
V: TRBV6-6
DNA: TGTGCCAGCAGGCAGAGGGGGGCCAACGTCCTGACTTTC
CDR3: CASRQRGANVLTF

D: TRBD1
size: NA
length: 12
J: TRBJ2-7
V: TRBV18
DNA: TGTGCCAGCTCCCTAACAGGGGAAGAGCAGTACTTC
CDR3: CASSLTGEEQYF

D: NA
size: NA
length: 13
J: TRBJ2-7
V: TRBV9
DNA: TGTGCCAGCAGCGTACTGGGCAGCTACGAGCAGTACTTC
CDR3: CASSVLGSYEQYF

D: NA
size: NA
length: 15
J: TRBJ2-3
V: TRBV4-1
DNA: TGCGCCAGCAGCCATAAACGGACGAAGTCCGATACGCAGTATTTT
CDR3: CASSHKRTKSDTQYF

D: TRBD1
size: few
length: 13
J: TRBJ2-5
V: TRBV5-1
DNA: TGCGCCAGCAGCATAGGACAGGGGGAGACCCAGTACTTC
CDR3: CASSIGQGETQYF

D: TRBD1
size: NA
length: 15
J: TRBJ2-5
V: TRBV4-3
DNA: TGCGCCAGCAGCCAGCACAGGGACAGTCAAGAGACCCAGTACTTC
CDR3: CASSQHRDSQETQYF

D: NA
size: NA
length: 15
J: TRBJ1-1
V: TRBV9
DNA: TGTGCCAGCAGCGTAGAAGGGGCAGGACACACTGAAGCTTTCTTT
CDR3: CASSVEGAGHTEAFF

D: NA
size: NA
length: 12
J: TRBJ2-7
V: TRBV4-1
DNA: TGCGCCAGCTCCCAGGGGAGGGCAGAGCAGTACTTC
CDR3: CASSQGRAEQYF

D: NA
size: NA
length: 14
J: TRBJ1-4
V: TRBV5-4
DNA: TGTGCCAGCAGCGGGAAGGCAACTAATGAAAAACTGTTTTTT
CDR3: CASSGKATNEKLFF

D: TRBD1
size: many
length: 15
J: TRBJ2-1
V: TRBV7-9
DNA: TGTGCCAGCAGCCAAGGGACAGGGGGTTACAATGAGCAGTTCTTC
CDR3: CASSQGTGGYNEQFF

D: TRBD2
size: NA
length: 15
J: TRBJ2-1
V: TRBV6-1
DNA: TGTGCCAGCCTAGCGGGGGCCACTCTCTACAATGAGCAGTTCTTC
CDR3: CASLAGATLYNEQFF

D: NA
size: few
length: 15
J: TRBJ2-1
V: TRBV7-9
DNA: TGTGCCAGCAGCTTGCGGGTCCCAGGGGACAATGAGCAGTTCTTC
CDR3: CASSLRVPGDNEQFF

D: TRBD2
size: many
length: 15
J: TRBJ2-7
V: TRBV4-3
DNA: TGCGCCAGCAGCCAAGATCGGGCTAGCGGCTACGAGCAGTACTTC
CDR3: CASSQDRASGYEQYF

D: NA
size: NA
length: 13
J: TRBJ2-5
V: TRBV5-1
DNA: TGCGCCAGCACCAGTGGGGGGCGCGAGACCCAGTACTTC
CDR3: CASTSGGRETQYF

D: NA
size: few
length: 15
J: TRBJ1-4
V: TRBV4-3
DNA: TGCGCCAGCAGCCAAGATTTGGCAACTAATGAAAAACTGTTTTTT
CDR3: CASSQDLATNEKLFF

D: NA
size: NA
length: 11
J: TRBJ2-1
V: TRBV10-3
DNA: TGTGCCATCAGTCGCCTCAATGAGCAGTTCTTC
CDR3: CAISRLNEQFF

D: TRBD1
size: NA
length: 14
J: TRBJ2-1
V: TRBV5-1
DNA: TGCGCCAGCAGCTTACAGGGGGCGAACAATGAGCAGTTCTTC
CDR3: CASSLQGANNEQFF

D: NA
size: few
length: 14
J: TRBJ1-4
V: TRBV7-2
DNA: TGTGCCAGCAGCCTGAGCCAGGGTAATGAAAAACTGTTTTTT
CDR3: CASSLSQGNEKLFF

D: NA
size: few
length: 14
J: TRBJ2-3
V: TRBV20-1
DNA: TGCAGTGCTAGGTCGCGAATAAGCACAGATACGCAGTATTTT
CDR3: CSARSRISTDTQYF

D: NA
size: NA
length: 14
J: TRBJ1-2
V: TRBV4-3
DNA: TGCGCCAGCAGCCAAGGGGGACGGTACGGTGGCTACACCTTC
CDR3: CASSQGGRYGGYTF

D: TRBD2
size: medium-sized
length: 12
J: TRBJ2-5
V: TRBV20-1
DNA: TGCAGTGCCGGGAGGCTAGGGGAGACCCAGTACTTC
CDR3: CSAGRLGETQYF

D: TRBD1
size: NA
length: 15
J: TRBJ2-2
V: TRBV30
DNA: TGTGCCTGGAGTGTCGGGACAGGTCACCACGGGGAGCTGTTTTTT
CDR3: CAWSVGTGHHGELFF

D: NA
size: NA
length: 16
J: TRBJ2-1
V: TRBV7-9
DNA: TGTGCCAGCAGCTTACTCGGGACGATTCTCTACAGTGAGCAGTTCTTC
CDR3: CASSLLGTILYSEQFF

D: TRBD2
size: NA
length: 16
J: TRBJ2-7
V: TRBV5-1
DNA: TGCGCCAGCAGCACCTATCCTAGCGGGGAAGCCTACGAGCAGTACTTC
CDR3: CASSTYPSGEAYEQYF

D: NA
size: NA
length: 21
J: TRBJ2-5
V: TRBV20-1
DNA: TGCAGTGCTAGAGCGCCGTGGCTTGGTTCCGTTGGGGCCCTCGTAATGGAGACCCAGTACTTC
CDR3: CSARAPWLGSVGALVMETQYF

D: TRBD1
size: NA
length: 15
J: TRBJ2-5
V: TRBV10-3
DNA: TGTGCCATCGGTGCGGACAGGGGGTCTCTCGAGACCCAGTACTTC
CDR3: CAIGADRGSLETQYF

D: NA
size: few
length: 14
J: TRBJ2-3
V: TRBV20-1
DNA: TGCAGTGCCCACAGGGACTCCAGCACAGATACGCAGTATTTT
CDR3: CSAHRDSSTDTQYF

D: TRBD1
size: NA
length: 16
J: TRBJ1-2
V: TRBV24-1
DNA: TGTGCCACCAGTGATGGGGGACAGGGACAGGGGGATGGCTACACCTTC
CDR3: CATSDGGQGQGDGYTF

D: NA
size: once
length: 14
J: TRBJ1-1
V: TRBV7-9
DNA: TGTGCCAGCAGCCCAGAAGGTGGGTACACTGAAGCTTTCTTT
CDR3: CASSPEGGYTEAFF

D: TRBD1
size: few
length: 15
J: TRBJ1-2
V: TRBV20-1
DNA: TGCAGTGCTTCGATACCCCAGGGGGAGGGGGGTGGCTACACCTTC
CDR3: CSASIPQGEGGGYTF

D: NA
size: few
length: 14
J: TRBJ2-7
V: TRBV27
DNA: TGTGCCAGCAGTTTAGTGGGGGGACCCTACGAGCAGTACTTC
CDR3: CASSLVGGPYEQYF

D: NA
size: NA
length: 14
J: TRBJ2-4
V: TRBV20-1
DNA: TGCAGTGCTCGGGACATTATGGGGCAAAACATTCAGTACTTC
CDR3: CSARDIMGQNIQYF

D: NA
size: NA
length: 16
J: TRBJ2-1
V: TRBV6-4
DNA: TGTGCCAGCGCCGAAAGGGACCGGGCCTCCTACAATGAGCAGTTCTTC
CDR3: CASAERDRASYNEQFF

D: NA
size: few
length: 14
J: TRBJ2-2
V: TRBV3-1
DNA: TGTGCCAGCAGCCATAACACTGAGACCGGGGAGCTGTTTTTT
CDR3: CASSHNTETGELFF

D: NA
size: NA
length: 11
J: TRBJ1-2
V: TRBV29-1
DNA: TGCAGCGTTGGGGGGCGGGGTGGCTACACCTTC
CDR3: CSVGGRGGYTF

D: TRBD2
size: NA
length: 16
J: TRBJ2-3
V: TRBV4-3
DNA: TGCGCCAGCAGCCCCCAGTCAGCGGGGGGAGGGGATACGCAGTATTTT
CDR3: CASSPQSAGGGDTQYF

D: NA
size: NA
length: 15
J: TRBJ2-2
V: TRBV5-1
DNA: TGCGCCAGCAGCTTGGCTTCCGGGGGGCCCGGGGAGCTGTTTTTT
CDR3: CASSLASGGPGELFF

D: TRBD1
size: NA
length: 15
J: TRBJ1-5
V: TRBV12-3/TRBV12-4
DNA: TGTGCCAGCAGACCTGATCAGGGGGGCAATCAGCCCCAGCATTTT
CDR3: CASRPDQGGNQPQHF

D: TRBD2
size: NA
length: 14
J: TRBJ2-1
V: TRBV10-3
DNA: TGTGCCATCAAGGCTAGCGGATCTTACAATGAGCAGTTCTTC
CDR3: CAIKASGSYNEQFF

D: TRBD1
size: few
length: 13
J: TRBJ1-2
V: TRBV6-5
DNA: TGTGCCAGCAGACAGGGGGCAGACTATGGCTACACCTTC
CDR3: CASRQGADYGYTF

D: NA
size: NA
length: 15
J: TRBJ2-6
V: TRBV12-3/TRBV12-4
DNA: TGTGCCAGCAGTTTAAAACAGACTGGGGCCAACGTCCTGACTTTC
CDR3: CASSLKQTGANVLTF

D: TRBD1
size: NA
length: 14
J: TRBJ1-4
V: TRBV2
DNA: TGTGCCAGCTGGGACAGGGGGCGGCCGGAAAAACTGTTTTTT
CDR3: CASWDRGRPEKLFF

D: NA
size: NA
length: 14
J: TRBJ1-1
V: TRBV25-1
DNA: TGTGCCAGCACTCCCACAGGCCAGAACACTGAAGCTTTCTTT
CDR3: CASTPTGQNTEAFF

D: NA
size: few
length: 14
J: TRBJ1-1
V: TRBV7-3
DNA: TGTGCCAGCAGCGGGGGGCAGGGCGGAAGGGAAGCTTTCTTT
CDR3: CASSGGQGGREAFF

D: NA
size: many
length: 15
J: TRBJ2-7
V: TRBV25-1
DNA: TGTGCCAGCAGTGAAGAGGGGGGGCCTTTGGAAGAGCAGTACTTC
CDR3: CASSEEGGPLEEQYF

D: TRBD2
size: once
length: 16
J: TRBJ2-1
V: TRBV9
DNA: TGTGCCAGCAGTATCGGACTAGCGGGGCTCTACAATGAGCAGTTCTTC
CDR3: CASSIGLAGLYNEQFF